The entry below gives a single T cell receptor beta chain sequence along with its context. The antigen remains undetermined. This sample is part of a study of T cell responses to AZD1222 COVID-19 vaccine. Findings and limits, study-wide: CD4 TCRs linked to vaccination spanned spike, dominating at 160-218 and 743-854.

The protocol was immunoSEQ multiplex PCR, while the TCRdb copy is restricted to in-frame clones and leaves out a portion. The sample records about 200,000 clones, approximately 93% being singletons. CDR3 length equals 18 residues. CDR1 and CDR2 from the germline V gene are SGDLS and YYNGEE. With V trimmed by 4 bases and J by 3 bases, 15 bases remained unmatched. J is TRBJ2-5 and V is TRBV9; 10 positions agree with TRBD2. This receptor was obtained from an adult who received the AZD1222 COVID-19 vaccine. Material: peripheral blood, obtained 28 days after the second AZD1222 dose. The CDR3 bases are TGTGCCAGCAGCCCTCGTTTTTGGATAGCGGGGGGTAAAGAGACCCAGTACTTC. Amino acid sequence: CASSPRFWIAGGKETQYF.